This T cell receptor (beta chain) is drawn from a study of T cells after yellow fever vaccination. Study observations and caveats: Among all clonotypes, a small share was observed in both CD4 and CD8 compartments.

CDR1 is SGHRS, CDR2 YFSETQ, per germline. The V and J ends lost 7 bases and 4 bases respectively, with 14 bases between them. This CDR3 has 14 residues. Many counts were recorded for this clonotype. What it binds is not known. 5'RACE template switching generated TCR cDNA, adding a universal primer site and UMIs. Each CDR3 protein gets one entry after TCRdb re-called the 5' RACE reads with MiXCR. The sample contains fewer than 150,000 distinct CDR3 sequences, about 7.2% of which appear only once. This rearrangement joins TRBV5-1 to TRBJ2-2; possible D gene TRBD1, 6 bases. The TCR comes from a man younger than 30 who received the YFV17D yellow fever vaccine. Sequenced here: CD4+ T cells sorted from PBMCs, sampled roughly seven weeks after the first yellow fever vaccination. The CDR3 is CASATGSGTGELFF. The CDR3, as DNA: TGCGCCAGCGCTACAGGGAGTGGCACCGGGGAGCTGTTTTTT. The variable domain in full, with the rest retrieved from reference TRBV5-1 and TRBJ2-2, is KAGVTQTPRYLIKTRGQQVTLSCSPISGHRSVSWYQQTPGQGLQFLFEYFSETQRNKGNFPGRFSGRQFSNSRSEMNVSTLELGDSALYLCASATGSGTGELFFGEGSRLTVL.